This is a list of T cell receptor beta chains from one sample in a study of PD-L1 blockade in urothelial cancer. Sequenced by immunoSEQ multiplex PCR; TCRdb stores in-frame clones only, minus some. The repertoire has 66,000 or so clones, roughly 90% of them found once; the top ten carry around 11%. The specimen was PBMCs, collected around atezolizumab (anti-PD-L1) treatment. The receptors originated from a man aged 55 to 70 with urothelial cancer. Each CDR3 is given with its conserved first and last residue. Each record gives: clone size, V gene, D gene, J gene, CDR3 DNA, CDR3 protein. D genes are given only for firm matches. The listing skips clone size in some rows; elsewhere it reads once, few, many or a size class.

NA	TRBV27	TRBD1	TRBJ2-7	TGTGCCAGCAGTTCAAGGGGACAGCCCTACGAGCAGTACTTC	CASSSRGQPYEQYF
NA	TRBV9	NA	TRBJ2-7	TGTGCCAGCAGCGTAGATCCTACAGGCCTCTACGAGCAGTACTTC	CASSVDPTGLYEQYF
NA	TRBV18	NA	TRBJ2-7	TGTGCCAGCTCGACAAACCAGGGGAACCCCTACGAGCAGTACTTC	CASSTNQGNPYEQYF
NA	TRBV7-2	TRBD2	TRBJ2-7	TGTGCCAGCAGCCTAGCGGGAGGCATCTACGAGCAGTACTTC	CASSLAGGIYEQYF
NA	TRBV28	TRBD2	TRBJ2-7	TGTGCCAGCAGCTTAGCGGGAGTACCGTACGAGCAGTACTTC	CASSLAGVPYEQYF
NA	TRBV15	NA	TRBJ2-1	TGTGCCACCAGCAGGCTTCAGGGGATCGAACACAATGAGCAGTTCTTC	CATSRLQGIEHNEQFF
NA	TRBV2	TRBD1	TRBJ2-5	TGTGCCAGCAGCGGTAACAGGGGCGGGGAGACCCAGTACTTC	CASSGNRGGETQYF
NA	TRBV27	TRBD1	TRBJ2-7	TGTGCCAGCCATGGACAGGACCCTTCCGAGCAGTACTTC	CASHGQDPSEQYF
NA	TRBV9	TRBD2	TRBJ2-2	TGTGCCAGCAGCGGAGAGGGCGGGAGGAGGGGGACCGGGGAGCTGTTTTTT	CASSGEGGRRGTGELFF
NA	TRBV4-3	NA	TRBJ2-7	TGCGCCAGCAGCCAAGAGTCAGGGACCTACGAGCAGTACTTC	CASSQESGTYEQYF
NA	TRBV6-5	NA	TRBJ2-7	TGTGCCAGCGGCCGGGACATGTTCCCCTACGAGCAGTACTTC	CASGRDMFPYEQYF
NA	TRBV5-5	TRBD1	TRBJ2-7	TGTGCCAGCAGCTTCCGGACAGGGTCGAGTACCGAGCAGTACTTC	CASSFRTGSSTEQYF
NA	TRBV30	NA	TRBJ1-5	TGTGCCTGGAGTGAAGGGGAACTGACCCAGCATTTT	CAWSEGELTQHF
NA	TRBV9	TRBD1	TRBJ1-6	TGTGCCAGCAGCGTGCGGGACAGTGCGAATTCACCCCTCCACTTT	CASSVRDSANSPLHF
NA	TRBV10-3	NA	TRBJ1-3	TGTGCCATCAGCCCCGGGATGGGACGGGGGACAAACACCATATATTTT	CAISPGMGRGTNTIYF
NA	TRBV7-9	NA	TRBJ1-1	TGTGCCAGCAGCTTAGCTGTGACAGAGAACACTGAAGCTTTCTTT	CASSLAVTENTEAFF
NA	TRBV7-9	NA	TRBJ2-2	TGTGCCAGCAGCTTTTCCCGGGGGGAGCTGTTTTTT	CASSFSRGELFF
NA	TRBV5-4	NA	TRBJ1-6	TGTGCCAGCAGCCCAACCGGACAGAACTATAATTCACCCCTCCACTTT	CASSPTGQNYNSPLHF
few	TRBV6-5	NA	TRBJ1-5	TGTGCCAGCAGTTACAGCCAGCCCCAGCATTTT	CASSYSQPQHF
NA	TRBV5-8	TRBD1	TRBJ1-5	TGTGCCAGCACCCCTCGGACAGGGCTCAATCAGCCCCAGCATTTT	CASTPRTGLNQPQHF
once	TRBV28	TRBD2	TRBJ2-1	TGTGCCAGCAGTTGGGCTAGCGGGTTATCGGCTTGGCAGTTCTTC	CASSWASGLSAWQFF
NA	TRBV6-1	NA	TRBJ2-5	TGTGCCAGCAGTGGTCTAAAGCAGGGTGAAGAGACCCAGTACTTC	CASSGLKQGEETQYF
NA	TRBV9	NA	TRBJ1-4	TGTGCCAGCAGCGAGACAGGCGTTGAAAAACTGTTTTTT	CASSETGVEKLFF
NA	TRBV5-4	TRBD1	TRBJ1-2	TGTGCCAGCAGCTTTGGGACAGGGCATGGCTACACCTTC	CASSFGTGHGYTF
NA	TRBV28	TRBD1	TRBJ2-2	TGTGCCAGCAGTTTAAGTTGGGACAGGGGTTTGCCCGGGGAGCTGTTTTTT	CASSLSWDRGLPGELFF